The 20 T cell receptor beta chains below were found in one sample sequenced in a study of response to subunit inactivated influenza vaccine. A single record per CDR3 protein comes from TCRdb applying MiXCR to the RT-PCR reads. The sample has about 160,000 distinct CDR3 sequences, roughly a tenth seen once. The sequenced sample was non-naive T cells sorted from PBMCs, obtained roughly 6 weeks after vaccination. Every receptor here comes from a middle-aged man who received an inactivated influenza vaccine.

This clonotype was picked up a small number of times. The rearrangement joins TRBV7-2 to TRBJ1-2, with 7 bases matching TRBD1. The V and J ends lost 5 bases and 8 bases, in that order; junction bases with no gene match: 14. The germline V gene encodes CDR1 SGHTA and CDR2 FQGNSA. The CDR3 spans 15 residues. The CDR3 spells CASSPGTEGSFGYTF. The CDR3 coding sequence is TGTGCCAGCAGCCCCGGGACAGAGGGGAGTTTCGGCTACACCTTC.

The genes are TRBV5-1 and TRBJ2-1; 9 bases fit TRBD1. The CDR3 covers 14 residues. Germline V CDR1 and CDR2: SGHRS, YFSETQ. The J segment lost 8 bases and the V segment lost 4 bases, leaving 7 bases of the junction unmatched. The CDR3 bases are TGCGCCAGCAGCCCGTGGACAGGGGTAGATGAGCAGTTCTTC. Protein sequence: CASSPWTGVDEQFF.

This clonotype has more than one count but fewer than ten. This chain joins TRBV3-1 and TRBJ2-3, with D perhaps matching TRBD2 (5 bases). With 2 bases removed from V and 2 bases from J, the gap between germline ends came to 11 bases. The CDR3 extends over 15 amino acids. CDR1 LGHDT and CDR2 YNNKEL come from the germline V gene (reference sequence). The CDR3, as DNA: TGTGCCAGCAGCCAACTGGGAGCGTTCACAGATACGCAGTATTTT. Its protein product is CASSQLGAFTDTQYF.

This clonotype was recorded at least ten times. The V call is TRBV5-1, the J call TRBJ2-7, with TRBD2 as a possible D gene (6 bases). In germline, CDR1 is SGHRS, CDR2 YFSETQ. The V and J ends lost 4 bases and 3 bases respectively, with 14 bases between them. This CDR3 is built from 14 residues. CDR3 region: CASSLLGGIYEQYF. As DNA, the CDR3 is TGCGCCAGCAGCCTGCTTGGGGGGATCTACGAGCAGTACTTC.

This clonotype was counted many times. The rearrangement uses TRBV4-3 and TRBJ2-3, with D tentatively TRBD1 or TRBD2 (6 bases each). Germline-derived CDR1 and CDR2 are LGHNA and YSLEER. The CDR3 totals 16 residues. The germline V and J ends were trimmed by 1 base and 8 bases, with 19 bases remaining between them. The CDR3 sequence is CASSQGGGGVGGTQYF. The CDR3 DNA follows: TGCGCCAGCAGCCAAGGAGGAGGGGGAGTTGGGGGTACGCAGTATTTT.

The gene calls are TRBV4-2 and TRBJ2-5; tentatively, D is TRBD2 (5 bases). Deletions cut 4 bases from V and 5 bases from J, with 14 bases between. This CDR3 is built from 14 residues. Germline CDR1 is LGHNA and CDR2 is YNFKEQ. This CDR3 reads CASSPGNSLETQYF. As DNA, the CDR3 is TGTGCCAGCAGCCCCGGGAACTCCCTCGAGACCCAGTACTTC.

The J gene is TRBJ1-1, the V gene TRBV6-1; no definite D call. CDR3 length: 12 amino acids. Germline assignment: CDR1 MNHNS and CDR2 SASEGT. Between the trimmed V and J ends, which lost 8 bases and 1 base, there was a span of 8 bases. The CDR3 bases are TGTGCCAGCGTACTCCGGAACACTGAAGCTTTCTTT. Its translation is CASVLRNTEAFF.

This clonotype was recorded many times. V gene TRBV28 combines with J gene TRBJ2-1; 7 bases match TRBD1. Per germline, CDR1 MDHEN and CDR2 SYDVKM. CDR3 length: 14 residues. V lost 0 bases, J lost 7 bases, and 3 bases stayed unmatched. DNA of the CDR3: TGTGCCAGCAGTTTATGGACAGGGACAAATGAGCAGTTCTTC. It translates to CASSLWTGTNEQFF.

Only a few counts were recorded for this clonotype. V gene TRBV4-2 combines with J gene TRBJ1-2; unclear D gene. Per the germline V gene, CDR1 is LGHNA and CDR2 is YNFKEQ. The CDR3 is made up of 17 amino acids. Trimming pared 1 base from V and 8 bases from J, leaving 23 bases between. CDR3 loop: CASSQAWTKPHRRGYTF. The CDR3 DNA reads TGTGCCAGCAGCCAAGCGTGGACGAAGCCCCACCGTCGGGGCTACACCTTC.

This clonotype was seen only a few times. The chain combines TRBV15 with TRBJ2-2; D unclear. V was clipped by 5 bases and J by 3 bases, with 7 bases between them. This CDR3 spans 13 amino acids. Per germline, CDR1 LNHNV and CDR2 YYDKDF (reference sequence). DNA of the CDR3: TGTGCCACCAGCTCTGGATACACCGGGGAGCTGTTTTTT. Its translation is CATSSGYTGELFF.

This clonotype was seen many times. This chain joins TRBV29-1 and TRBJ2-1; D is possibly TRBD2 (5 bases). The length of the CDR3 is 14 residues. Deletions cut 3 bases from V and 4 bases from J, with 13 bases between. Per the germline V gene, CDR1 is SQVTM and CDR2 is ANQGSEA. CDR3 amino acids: CSVDEGDPYNEQFF. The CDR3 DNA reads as TGCAGCGTTGATGAGGGTGATCCGTACAATGAGCAGTTCTTC.

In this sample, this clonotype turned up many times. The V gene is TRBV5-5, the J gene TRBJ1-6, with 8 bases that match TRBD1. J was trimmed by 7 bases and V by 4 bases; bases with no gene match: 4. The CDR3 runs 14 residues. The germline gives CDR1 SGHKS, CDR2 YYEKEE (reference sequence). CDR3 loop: CASSGDRKNSPLHF. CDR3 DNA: TGTGCCAGCAGCGGGGACAGGAAAAATTCACCCCTCCACTTT. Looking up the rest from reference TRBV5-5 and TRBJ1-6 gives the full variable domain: DAGVTQSPTHLIKTRGQQVTLRCSPISGHKSVSWYQQVLGQGPQFIFQYYEKEERGRGNFPDRFSARQFPNYSSELNVNALLLGDSALYLCASSGDRKNSPLHFGNGTRLTVT.

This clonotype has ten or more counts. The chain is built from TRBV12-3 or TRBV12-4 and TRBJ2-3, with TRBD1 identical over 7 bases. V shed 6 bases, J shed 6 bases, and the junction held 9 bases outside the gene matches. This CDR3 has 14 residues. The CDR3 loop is CASRITGDADTQYF. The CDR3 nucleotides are TGTGCCAGCAGGATAACAGGGGACGCGGATACGCAGTATTTT.

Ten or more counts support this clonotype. CDR3 sequence (DNA): TGTGCCAGCAGCTTGGGGACAGCGAACACTGAAGCTTTCTTT. Its protein product is CASSLGTANTEAFF. The chain couples TRBV7-8 to TRBJ1-1, with TRBD1 matching 7 bases. J was trimmed by 1 base and V by 3 bases; bases with no gene match: 2. This CDR3 has 14 residues. Germline V gene data show CDR1 as SGHVS and CDR2 as FQNEAQ.

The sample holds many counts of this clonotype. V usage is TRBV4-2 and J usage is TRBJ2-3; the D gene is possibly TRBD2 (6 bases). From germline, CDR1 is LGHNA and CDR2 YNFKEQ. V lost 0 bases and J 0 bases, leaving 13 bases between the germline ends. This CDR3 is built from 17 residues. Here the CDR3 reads CASSQDSSGASTDTQYF. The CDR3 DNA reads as TGTGCCAGCAGCCAAGACAGTAGCGGAGCGAGCACAGATACGCAGTATTTT.

The CDR3 region has the DNA TGCAGTGCTAGTGGGGGGGCTGGAACCTACGAGCAGTACTTC. It is translated as CSASGGAGTYEQYF. The chain joins TRBV20-1 to TRBJ2-7, with D perhaps TRBD2 (7 bases). Germline V gene data show CDR1 as DFQATT and CDR2 as SNEGSKA (reference sequence). This CDR3 comprises 14 residues. V lost 3 bases and J lost 2, with 14 bases in between.

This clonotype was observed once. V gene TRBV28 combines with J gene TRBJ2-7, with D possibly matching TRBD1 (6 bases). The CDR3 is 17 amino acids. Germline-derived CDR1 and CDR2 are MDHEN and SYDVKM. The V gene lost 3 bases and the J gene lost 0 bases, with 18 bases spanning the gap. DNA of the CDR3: TGTGCCAGCAGTTTCACCGTAGGGGGAGTTGACTCCTACGAGCAGTACTTC. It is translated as CASSFTVGGVDSYEQYF.

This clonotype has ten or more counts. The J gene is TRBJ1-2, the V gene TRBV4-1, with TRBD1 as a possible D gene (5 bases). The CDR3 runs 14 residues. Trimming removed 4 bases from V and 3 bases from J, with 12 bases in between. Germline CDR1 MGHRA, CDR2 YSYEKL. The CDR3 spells CASSLTGGHYGYTF. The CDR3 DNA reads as TGCGCCAGCAGCCTAACCGGGGGACACTATGGCTACACCTTC.

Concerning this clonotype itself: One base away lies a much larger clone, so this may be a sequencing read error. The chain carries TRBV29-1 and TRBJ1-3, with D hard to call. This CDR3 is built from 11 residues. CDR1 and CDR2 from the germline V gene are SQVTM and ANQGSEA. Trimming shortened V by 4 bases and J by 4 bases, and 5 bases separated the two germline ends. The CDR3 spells CSVVGGNTIYF. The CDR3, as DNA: TGCAGCGTTGTAGGCGGAAACACCATATATTTT.

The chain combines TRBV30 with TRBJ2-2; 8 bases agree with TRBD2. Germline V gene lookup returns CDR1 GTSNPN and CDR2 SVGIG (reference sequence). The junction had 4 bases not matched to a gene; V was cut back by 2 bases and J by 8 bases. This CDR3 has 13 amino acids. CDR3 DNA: TGTGCCTGGAGTTCGGGAGGGCCTGGGGAGCTGTTTTTT. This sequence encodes CAWSSGGPGELFF. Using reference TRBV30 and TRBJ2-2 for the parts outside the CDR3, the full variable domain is SQTIHQWPATLVQPVGSPLSLECTVEGTSNPNLYWYRQAAGRGLQLLFYSVGIGQISSEVPQNLSASRPQDRQFILSSKKLLLSDSGFYLCAWSSGGPGELFFGEGSRLTVL.